What follows are 5 T cell receptor beta chains derived from one specimen sequenced in a study of T cell repertoires in cytomegalovirus infection. One entry per CDR3 protein results from TCRdb running MiXCR on the reads. Of some 180,000 distinct CDR3 sequences in the sample, roughly 9% were seen once. Sequencing used PBMCs. All receptors come from a human donor in good health (CMV status not recorded). Some clones in this sample may be carry-over from other donors' samples.

This clonotype was detected ten times or more. The chain has TRBV29-1 and TRBJ1-1, with 7 bases lining up with TRBD1. CDR3 length equals 13 residues. V lost 7 bases and J lost 0; bases outside the gene matches: 5. The germline CDR1 and CDR2 sequences are SQVTM and ANQGSEA. The DNA for the CDR3 is TGCAGCGCGGGGACAGTCATGAACACTGAAGCTTTCTTT. Translated: CSAGTVMNTEAFF.

This clonotype has ten or more counts. The chain carries TRBV6-2 or TRBV6-3 and TRBJ2-1; D is ambiguous. Trimming removed 8 bases at V and 0 bases at J, with 11 bases between. This CDR3 spans 14 amino acids. The V gene's germline CDR1 is MNHEY and CDR2 SVGEGT. CDR3 bases: TGTGCCAGCTCCGACGCTCTCTCCTACAATGAGCAGTTCTTC. This translates into CASSDALSYNEQFF.

This clonotype was found a few times. This rearrangement joins TRBV28 to TRBJ1-3; 7 bases agree with TRBD1. The CDR3 covers 15 residues. After removal of 6 bases from V and 4 bases from J, the junction contained 9 bases not matched to a gene. CDR1 and CDR2 (germline): MDHEN, SYDVKM. The DNA for the CDR3 is TGTGCCAGCAGCCCGACAGGGCTAATGGGAAACACCATATATTTT. Translation gives CASSPTGLMGNTIYF.

Many counts were recorded for this clonotype. This chain uses TRBV7-8 with TRBJ2-3, with 7 bases lining up with TRBD2. V trimming: 0 bases; J trimming: 5 bases; junction bases outside the gene matches: 2. The CDR3 sequence is 14 residues long. Germline V gene sequence: CDR1 SGHVS, CDR2 FQNEAQ. The DNA of the CDR3 is TGTGCCAGCAGCTTAGCGGGGGGGGTAGATACGCAGTATTTT. Protein product: CASSLAGGVDTQYF.

In this sample, this clonotype turned up many times. The chain combines TRBV7-9 with TRBJ1-1; TRBD1 might be the D (5 bases). The CDR3 is 10 residues long. Germline CDR1 is SEHNR and CDR2 is FQNEAQ (reference sequence). Trimming left V 5 bases short and J 8 bases short, with 6 bases between. The CDR3 nucleotides read TGTGCCAGCAGCCAGGGCGAAGCTTTCTTT. Translated, it gives CASSQGEAFF.